The clone carrying this T cell receptor (beta chain) was counted only a few times. CDR3 length: 15 residues. The ends lost 0 bases at V and 2 bases at J; junction bases unmatched: 2. Per germline, CDR1 SEHNR and CDR2 FQNEAQ (reference sequence). Using immunoSEQ multiplex PCR, the repertoire was profiled, and TCRdb retains in-frame clones only, with some absent. This table holds about 250,000 clones, about 86% found once. The data stem from a study of blood T cell repertoires in COVID-19. V usage is TRBV7-9 and J usage is TRBJ2-7; 9 bases match TRBD1. Sample: peripheral blood. The sequence derives from an elderly man with acute or convalescent COVID-19. The CDR3 region has the DNA TGTGCCAGCAGCTTAGCACAGGGGGCAACCTACGAGCAGTACTTC. Amino acids: CASSLAQGATYEQYF. The full variable domain, its missing parts supplied by reference TRBV7-9 and TRBJ2-7, is DTGVSQNPRHKITKRGQNVTFRCDPISEHNRLYWYRQTLGQGPEFLTYFQNEAQLEKSRLLSDRFSAERPKGSFSTLEIQRTEQGDSAMYLCASSLAQGATYEQYFGPGTRLTVT.